The present entry profiles one T cell receptor (beta chain) with its context. This specimen comes from a study of cytomegalovirus exposure and HLA in healthy donors. There are 16 residues in the CDR3. Germline trimming cut 5 bases from V and 0 bases from J; bases unmatched to any gene: 6. Germline V gene sequence: CDR1 SEHNR, CDR2 FQNEAQ (reference sequence). Clones were read by immunoSEQ multiplex PCR, and TCRdb kept only the in-frame ones, dropping some. Here the sample spans about 110,000 clones, 88% being singletons. Sequencing used PBMCs. The rearrangement uses TRBV7-9 and TRBJ2-2; 7 bases agree with TRBD1. This clonotype was obtained from a woman between 25 and 40 years old in good health and CMV-seropositive. The CDR3 region is CASSRTGTANTGELFF. In nucleotides, the CDR3 is TGTGCCAGCAGCCGAACCGGGACAGCGAACACCGGGGAGCTGTTTTTT.